A single T cell receptor (beta chain) is shown here with its context. Its antigen is undetermined. These data belong to a study of T cell responses to AZD1222 COVID-19 vaccine. This CDR3 has 15 amino acids. Germline V gives CDR1 SGHVS, CDR2 FNYEAQ. Trimming shortened V by 2 bases and J by 1 base, and 12 bases separated the two germline ends. Study-wide results and limits: Only five to seven individuals given AZD1222 were seropositive at baseline. Nearly half of spike-specific TCRs reportedly target variant regions that are unmutated in the B.1.351 and B.1.1.7 variants.

The repertoire was sequenced with immunoSEQ multiplex PCR; TCRdb's copy has only in-frame clones and lacks some. The sample carries 95,000 to 150,000 clones, under 95% recorded once. The sample was peripheral blood, taken 28 days after the second AZD1222 dose. The V gene is TRBV7-6, the J gene TRBJ2-7; tentatively, D is TRBD1 (5 bases). The TCR sequence derives from an adult who received the AZD1222 COVID-19 vaccine. This CDR3 reads CASSLSQGRSYEQYF. The DNA of the CDR3 is TGTGCCAGCAGCTTAAGTCAGGGTCGTTCCTACGAGCAGTACTTC.